This T cell receptor beta chain was identified during a study of CD8 T cells in Susac syndrome. The RNA, about 0.45 to 1 ug, was put through reverse transcription using random hexamers. An immunoSEQ multiplex PCR generated amplified TCR beta CDR3 products spanning 54 Vbeta and 13 Jbeta. MiXCR was run by TCRdb on the immunoSEQ multiplex PCR reads, yielding one entry per CDR3 protein. The sample contains tens of thousands of distinct CDR3 sequences, approximately 93% of which appear only once. V lost 4 bases and J lost 9; bases outside the gene matches: 12. The CDR3 has 15 amino acids. CDR1 is SGHTS, CDR2 YDEGEE, per germline. Sequencing of TCR beta, carried out with a high-throughput approach, was applied to CD8+ and CD4+ T cells from the blood. Treatment-naive patients with stable or active relapsing-remitting disease served as multiple sclerosis controls. The TEMRA cells underwent FACS enrichment, while the CD8+ and CD4+ T cells underwent negative isolation.

The TCR comes from a human donor with multiple sclerosis. Material for sequencing was CD8+ T cells from PBMCs. The chain combines TRBV5-8 with TRBJ2-1; 8 positions match TRBD2. The CDR3: CASSALIGGAGEQFF. The CDR3 DNA reads as TGTGCCAGCAGCGCCTTGATCGGGGGGGCCGGTGAGCAGTTCTTC.